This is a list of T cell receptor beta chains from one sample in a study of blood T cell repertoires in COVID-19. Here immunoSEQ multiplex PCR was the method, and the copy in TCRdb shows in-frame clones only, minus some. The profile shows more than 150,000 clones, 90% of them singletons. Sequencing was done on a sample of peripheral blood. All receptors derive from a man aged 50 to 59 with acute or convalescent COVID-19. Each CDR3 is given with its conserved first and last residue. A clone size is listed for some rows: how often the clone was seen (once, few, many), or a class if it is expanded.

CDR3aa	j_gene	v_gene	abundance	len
CASSLDGLASNEKLFF	TRBJ1-4	TRBV28	.	16
CASSLLQGHWTQYF	TRBJ2-5	TRBV5-6	once	14
CASSYLGGWDTEAFF	TRBJ1-1	TRBV6-6	.	15
CASSRTGGTYNEQFF	TRBJ2-1	TRBV7-9	.	15
CASSGGPGTSGNYEQYF	TRBJ2-7	TRBV5-1	.	17
CASGFDRNNQPQHF	TRBJ1-5	TRBV28	.	14
CASSVSGQGPSDEKLFF	TRBJ1-4	TRBV9	.	17
CATSDFNMWQGAPGELFF	TRBJ2-2	TRBV24-1	few	18
CASSPRGNTIYF	TRBJ1-3	TRBV28	.	12
CASSPPGGAGGYTF	TRBJ1-2	TRBV5-4	once	14
CASSLAGQSATGELFF	TRBJ2-2	TRBV7-6	few	16
CASSEGTGGAFSDTGELFF	TRBJ2-2	TRBV6-4	.	19
CASSIVRTGIAFF	TRBJ1-1	TRBV19	.	13
CASSVQINYGYTF	TRBJ1-2	TRBV11-2	.	13
CASNPQGAYTEAFF	TRBJ1-1	TRBV27	once	14
CASSYSRSGYMEQFF	TRBJ2-1	TRBV6-2/TRBV6-3	.	15
CSGAQQTNYGYTF	TRBJ1-2	TRBV29-1	.	13
CASSYGGGSQPQHF	TRBJ1-5	TRBV6-2/TRBV6-3	.	14
CASSLGLAGVDTQYF	TRBJ2-3	TRBV28	.	15
CASSDREIYPLHF	TRBJ1-6	TRBV3-1/TRBV3-2	.	13
CASSREFVTGELFF	TRBJ2-2	TRBV4-1	.	14
CASSFGSTDTQYF	TRBJ2-3	TRBV27	.	13
CASSLATGGPRNEQFF	TRBJ2-1	TRBV5-1	.	16
CASSPPGDTEAFF	TRBJ1-1	TRBV4-1	.	13
CASSPTSLAREQYF	TRBJ2-7	TRBV28	.	14
CASPTNTGELFF	TRBJ2-2	TRBV19	.	12
CASSLLGERAGDTQYF	TRBJ2-3	TRBV28	.	16
CASSLPDRRTEAFF	TRBJ1-1	TRBV19	.	14
CASSFRRESYNEQFF	TRBJ2-1	TRBV5-4	.	15
CASRYRVGDNEQFF	TRBJ2-1	TRBV2	.	14
CASSEQGLGGYTF	TRBJ1-2	TRBV19	.	13
CASGLVRDGAAHTDTQYF	TRBJ2-3	TRBV12-5	.	18
CASSPPTVVDTEAFF	TRBJ1-1	TRBV7-9	.	15
CASSSLSEQFF	TRBJ2-1	TRBV6-7	.	11
CATSDPSGGRVNEQFF	TRBJ2-1	TRBV24-1	.	16
CASSLITRMNTEAFF	TRBJ1-1	TRBV7-2	.	15
CASSSTSNTEAFF	TRBJ1-1	TRBV5-1	.	13
CASSEAWTSTDTQYF	TRBJ2-3	TRBV2	.	15
CASSWTSGVTDTQYF	TRBJ2-3	TRBV5-1	.	15
CASSFRGEGGNQPQHF	TRBJ1-5	TRBV7-3	.	16
CASSLLPSSTDTQYF	TRBJ2-3	TRBV7-3	.	15
CASSLGLAGGGGETQYF	TRBJ2-5	TRBV7-8	.	17
CASGLTDLYGYTF	TRBJ1-2	TRBV6-5	.	13
CASSPPRSGSIEAFF	TRBJ1-1	TRBV7-9	once	15
CASSLQGPGNGELFF	TRBJ2-2	TRBV5-1	.	15
CASSQLRETATDTQYF	TRBJ2-3	TRBV4-2	.	16
CASSAPRGGQETQYF	TRBJ2-5	TRBV9	.	15
CASSLNTGELFF	TRBJ2-2	TRBV3-1/TRBV3-2	.	12